These T cell receptor beta chains were read from a single sample in a study of blood T cell repertoires in COVID-19. Produced via immunoSEQ multiplex PCR; TCRdb's table is partial and in-frame only. The repertoire holds around 270,000 clones, around 87% seen once, with around 5.1% in the top ten. The sample taken for sequencing was peripheral blood. The receptors originated from a woman aged 55 to 70 with COVID-19, enrolled during active disease. CDR3s include the opening cysteine and the closing phenylalanine or tryptophan. The D gene is left open where the match is weak. Expanded clones get a size class; other rows say once, few or many, or leave the size out.

DNA,CDR3,J,D,size,V
TGTGCCAGCAGGGGACAGCTTCGAGAGACCCAGTACTTC,CASRGQLRETQYF,TRBJ2-5,TRBD1,.,TRBV12-3/TRBV12-4
TGTGCCAGCACCGTGGGACAATCCTCTGGAAACACCATATATTTT,CASTVGQSSGNTIYF,TRBJ1-3,.,.,TRBV7-9
TGTGCCAGCAGTATACTAGCGGGAGGGGGTGAGCAGTTCTTC,CASSILAGGGEQFF,TRBJ2-1,TRBD2,.,TRBV6-5
TGTGCCAGCAGCGCAACAGGGCGGTCTAATGAAAAACTGTTTTTT,CASSATGRSNEKLFF,TRBJ1-4,.,.,TRBV9
TGTGCCAGCGAAAACCCTTTGGGGGGGTTTCCCTATGGCTACACCTTC,CASENPLGGFPYGYTF,TRBJ1-2,.,.,TRBV28
TGTGCCAGCAGCAATGGACTAGCGGGAGTTGGTGAGCAGTTCTTC,CASSNGLAGVGEQFF,TRBJ2-1,TRBD2,.,TRBV7-9
TGTGCCAGCAGTCCCAGGGCGGCGGCCAAAAACATTCAGTACTTC,CASSPRAAAKNIQYF,TRBJ2-4,.,.,TRBV2
TGTGCCAGCAGCGTAGAGGGGAAGAGCACCGGGGAGCTGTTTTTT,CASSVEGKSTGELFF,TRBJ2-2,.,.,TRBV9
TGTGCCTGGAACGACGACCCGGGGTCCTACGAGCAGTACTTC,CAWNDDPGSYEQYF,TRBJ2-7,.,few,TRBV30
TGTGCCAGCAGTTTATCGGGAATAAGCTCCTACGAGCAGTACTTC,CASSLSGISSYEQYF,TRBJ2-7,.,few,TRBV28